The rows below give T cell receptor beta chains drawn from one sample of a study of Tregs in tolerant kidney transplant recipients. The data were produced by immunoSEQ multiplex PCR, yet TCRdb's version contains in-frame clones alone and is incomplete. The sample shows about 46,000 clones, about 90% of them seen only once. The sample comprised Tregs from blood. These receptors were obtained from a human donor in good health. Both conserved end residues are part of each CDR3. D genes are given only for firm matches. Only some rows state a clone size, as once, few, many or a class for expanded clones.

v_call	d_call	clone_size	j_call	cdr3_nt	cdr3_aa
TRBV6-5	NA	NA	TRBJ2-7	TGTGCCAGCAGACCCCGGGGGGCTGGGGTATACGAGCAGTACTTC	CASRPRGAGVYEQYF
TRBV10-1	NA	NA	TRBJ2-1	TGCGCCAGCAGTGAGTCCGCCTATGAGCAGTTCTTC	CASSESAYEQFF
TRBV4-1	TRBD2	NA	TRBJ2-7	TGCGCCAGCAGCCAAGATTGGAGAAGCGGGAGGTACGAGCAGTACTTC	CASSQDWRSGRYEQYF
TRBV4-2	TRBD2	NA	TRBJ2-3	TGTGCCAGCAGCCATGCTAGCGGGGAGGGGGATACGCAGTATTTT	CASSHASGEGDTQYF
TRBV2	TRBD1	NA	TRBJ1-5	TGTGCCAGCGGGGCCGGGACAGTCAACGATCAGCCCCAGCATTTT	CASGAGTVNDQPQHF
TRBV18	NA	once	TRBJ1-3	TGTGCCAGCTCCCGGGTGGCAGAGGCAGGAAACACCATATATTTT	CASSRVAEAGNTIYF
TRBV7-2	NA	once	TRBJ2-2	TGTGCCAGCAGCTTATTGTTCTGGAACACCGGGGAGCTGTTTTTT	CASSLLFWNTGELFF
TRBV28	NA	NA	TRBJ2-5	TGTGCCAGCAGCCCCATTTCGGGGTCCGGGAGTAAGGAGACCCAGTACTTC	CASSPISGSGSKETQYF
TRBV7-9	NA	NA	TRBJ2-5	TGTGCCAGCAGTATACAGGGAGGTTCGGAGACCCAGTACTTC	CASSIQGGSETQYF
TRBV6-5	NA	once	TRBJ1-4	TGTGCCAGCAGTTACGGCTTAGGTGTAGGTGAAAAACTGTTTTTT	CASSYGLGVGEKLFF
TRBV11-2	TRBD1	NA	TRBJ2-5	TGTGCCAGCAGCTTTACGACCAGGGGGAATAGAGAGACCCAGTACTTC	CASSFTTRGNRETQYF
TRBV9	NA	NA	TRBJ1-2	TGTGCCAGCAGCGTAGCTACCCCAACCGGGTCCCATGGCTACACCTTC	CASSVATPTGSHGYTF
TRBV7-6	NA	NA	TRBJ1-2	TGTGCCAGCAACCCCCTTGGAGCTAACTATGGCTACACCTTC	CASNPLGANYGYTF
TRBV5-6	TRBD1	NA	TRBJ1-1	TGTGCCAGCAGCCACAGGGGAACTGCTGAAGCTTTCTTT	CASSHRGTAEAFF
TRBV21-1	NA	NA	TRBJ2-2	TGTGCCAGCAGCAAAGCCAGGACAGGGGTTTGGCTCAGGGAGCTGTTTTTT	CASSKARTGVWLRELFF
TRBV30	NA	NA	TRBJ1-1	TGTGCCTGGAGTGTACGGGTGGGGGCAGGGCGAAACACTGAAGCTTTCTTT	CAWSVRVGAGRNTEAFF
TRBV30	NA	NA	TRBJ1-2	TGTGCCTGGAGTTCGGGACACCAAAGAAGATATGGCTACACCTTC	CAWSSGHQRRYGYTF
TRBV7-8	NA	NA	TRBJ1-2	TGTGCCAGCAGCTTAGGTGCAGCTGACTATGGCTACACCTTC	CASSLGAADYGYTF
TRBV5-1	NA	NA	TRBJ2-5	TGCGCCAGCAGCGACAGTCCGGGCTTTACGCGGGAGACCCAGTACTTC	CASSDSPGFTRETQYF
TRBV7-9	NA	NA	TRBJ1-5	TGTGCCAGCAGCTTAGCTTCCGGGAGCTCGGATCAGCCCCAGCATTTT	CASSLASGSSDQPQHF
TRBV14	NA	NA	TRBJ1-5	TGTGCCAGCAGCCAAGATTGGGGCAGTGAGGGGCAGCCCCAGCATTTT	CASSQDWGSEGQPQHF
TRBV7-9	NA	NA	TRBJ2-5	TGTGCCAGCAGCCTAGAGACTTTCGTGTGGCAGACCCAGTACTTC	CASSLETFVWQTQYF
TRBV9	TRBD2	NA	TRBJ2-5	TGTGCCAGCAGCTCCGGGGTAGCGGGATCACAGACCCAGTACTTC	CASSSGVAGSQTQYF
TRBV6-1	TRBD1	NA	TRBJ1-1	TGTGCCAGCAGGGACAGGGCCCTGCTGAACACTGAAGCTTTCTTT	CASRDRALLNTEAFF
TRBV5-1	TRBD1	NA	TRBJ2-7	TGCGCCAGCAGCAAGGCCGGACAGGGGATAGGCGAGCAGTACTTC	CASSKAGQGIGEQYF
TRBV19	NA	NA	TRBJ2-6	TGTGCCAGTAGTATATGGGCGAATGGGGCCAACGTCCTGACTTTC	CASSIWANGANVLTF
TRBV7-8	NA	NA	TRBJ2-7	TGTGCCAGCAGCACCGGGACCCTTTCCTACGAGCAGTACTTC	CASSTGTLSYEQYF
TRBV30	NA	NA	TRBJ1-5	TGTGCCTGGAGTCGGCAGGGCGATCAGCCCCAGCATTTT	CAWSRQGDQPQHF
TRBV7-7	NA	NA	TRBJ2-5	TGTGCCAGCAGCCCCCGGCGGGGCGCGATGGACCAAGAGACCCAGTACTTC	CASSPRRGAMDQETQYF
TRBV27	NA	NA	TRBJ2-1	TGTGCCAGCAGCCGGGGACACAATGAGCAGTTCTTC	CASSRGHNEQFF
TRBV18	TRBD1	NA	TRBJ2-5	TGTGCCAGCTCACCGTTAACACCGGGACAGGGGGTAGAGACCCAGTACTTC	CASSPLTPGQGVETQYF
TRBV6-5	TRBD1	NA	TRBJ1-4	TGTGCCAGCAGGGACAGGGATCGCGAAAAACTGTTTTTT	CASRDRDREKLFF
TRBV5-1	NA	NA	TRBJ2-2	TGCGCCAGCAGCTTGGAAGGGTCCGGGGAGCTGTTTTTT	CASSLEGSGELFF
TRBV2	NA	NA	TRBJ2-2	TGTGCCAGCAAACCGCAGGGAGGAGGCACCGGGGAGCTGTTTTTT	CASKPQGGGTGELFF
TRBV5-1	NA	NA	TRBJ2-3	TGCGCCAGCAGCTTAGGCAGGGCTATGGATACGCAGTATTTT	CASSLGRAMDTQYF
TRBV14	TRBD1	NA	TRBJ2-7	TGTGCCAGCAGCCAACGACAGGGGTTTCCCTACGAGCAGTACTTC	CASSQRQGFPYEQYF
TRBV5-1	NA	NA	TRBJ1-2	TGCGCCAGCAGCTTACCGGGCTCCTATGGCTACACCTTC	CASSLPGSYGYTF
TRBV7-3	TRBD1	NA	TRBJ1-2	TGTGCCCGCAACCCAGGGGGCCCTTATGGCTACACCTTC	CARNPGGPYGYTF
TRBV4-1	NA	once	TRBJ1-2	TGCGCCAGCAGCCAAGATAGCTATGGCTACACCTTC	CASSQDSYGYTF
TRBV15	TRBD1	NA	TRBJ2-5	TGTGCCACCAGCAGTTCCGGGACAGGGGGACAAGAGACCCAGTACTTC	CATSSSGTGGQETQYF
TRBV30	NA	NA	TRBJ1-1	TGTGCCTGGAGTGTAAGGGGCAGGGGCCCACTAAAGGCTTTCTTT	CAWSVRGRGPLKAFF
TRBV6-5	TRBD1	NA	TRBJ1-5	TGTGCCAGCAGTTACGGGCAGGGGGCGGGTCAGCCCCAGCATTTT	CASSYGQGAGQPQHF
TRBV19	NA	NA	TRBJ1-2	TGTGCCAGTACCCCACGCCCCATAGCGCGGGCGACTTCCTATGGCTACACCTTC	CASTPRPIARATSYGYTF
TRBV11-1	NA	NA	TRBJ2-7	TGTGCCAGCAGCCTCTCTGGGCAACCCGGGGCTGAGCAGTACTTC	CASSLSGQPGAEQYF
TRBV19	TRBD2	NA	TRBJ2-5	TGTGCCAGTAGCCTACAGCGGGGGCAAGAGACCCAGTACTTC	CASSLQRGQETQYF
TRBV2	NA	NA	TRBJ1-1	TGTGCCACTATGAGGGACGTGAACACTGAAGCTTTCTTT	CATMRDVNTEAFF
TRBV4-1	TRBD1	NA	TRBJ1-2	TGCGCCAGCAGCACCTACAGGGGCGGCTACACCTTC	CASSTYRGGYTF
TRBV28	NA	NA	TRBJ1-5	TGTGCCAGCACCCTGGACAGTAGCAATCAGCCCCAGCATTTT	CASTLDSSNQPQHF
TRBV11-2	TRBD1	once	TRBJ1-1	TGTGCCAGCAGCTTTATCTCAGGGGGGGTCACTGAAGCTTTCTTT	CASSFISGGVTEAFF
TRBV7-9	NA	NA	TRBJ1-2	TGTGCCAGCAGCGGCGGGGCCAACTATGGCTACACCTTC	CASSGGANYGYTF
TRBV19	NA	NA	TRBJ1-1	TGTGCCAGTAGTCTGAACATGGGCACTGAAGCTTTCTTT	CASSLNMGTEAFF
TRBV27	NA	once	TRBJ2-1	TGTGCCAGCAGTCTACAACGGGCAGGGGTACGGGGCAATGAGCAGTTCTTC	CASSLQRAGVRGNEQFF
TRBV6-5	NA	NA	TRBJ2-1	TGTGCCAGCAGGGGTATGAGGGGATCCTACAATGAGCAGTTCTTC	CASRGMRGSYNEQFF
TRBV7-9	NA	NA	TRBJ2-5	TGTGCCAGCAGCTTAAGGGGGAGCCAAGAGACCCAGTACTTC	CASSLRGSQETQYF
TRBV7-9	NA	NA	TRBJ2-7	TGTGCCAGCAGCTTCCCCGGGGCTGCCTACGAGCAGTACTTC	CASSFPGAAYEQYF
TRBV15	NA	NA	TRBJ2-1	TGTGCCACCAGCAGAGATAATTTGCCCTACAATGAGCAGTTCTTC	CATSRDNLPYNEQFF
TRBV5-1	TRBD1	NA	TRBJ2-7	TGCGCCAGCAGCCCCTCCGGGACAGGGGTCTACGAGCAGTACTTC	CASSPSGTGVYEQYF
TRBV6-6	NA	NA	TRBJ1-6	TGTGCCAGCAGTTATACGGGGGCGCGGGTAAGGTCACCCCTCCACTTT	CASSYTGARVRSPLHF
TRBV18	NA	NA	TRBJ2-1	TGTGCCAGCTCACCAGGGACTCAAGACCACAATGAGCAGTTCTTC	CASSPGTQDHNEQFF
TRBV6-5	NA	NA	TRBJ1-5	TGTGCCAGCAGTTACCCCGGGACCCAGAATCAGCCCCAGCATTTT	CASSYPGTQNQPQHF